The following is a T cell receptor beta chain sequence with its context. CDR1 is MNHNS and CDR2 is SASEGT in the germline V gene. CDR3 length equals 18 residues. V lost 4 bases and J lost 5; bases outside the gene matches: 13. Here immunoSEQ multiplex PCR was the method, and the copy in TCRdb shows in-frame clones only, minus some. The sample has 55,000 to 75,000 clones; roughly 95% are singletons. This sample is drawn from a study of technical replicates of blood from several donors. The gene calls are TRBV6-1 and TRBJ2-1; the match to TRBD2 covers 11 bases. The TCR sequence derives from a human donor in good health. Some clones in this sample may be carry-over from other donors' samples. Sequenced: PBMCs. In DNA form, the CDR3 reads TGTGCCAGCAGTGGCCTTAGCGGGAGGGCGTATAGCGACAATGAGCAGTTCTTC. This codes for CASSGLSGRAYSDNEQFF.